Listed below are T cell receptor beta chains from one sample, sequenced in a study of naive and memory T cell subsets. TCRdb ran MiXCR on the UMI-ligation and nested PCR reads and lists one entry per CDR3 protein. The sample lists about 85,000 distinct CDR3 sequences, about 12% occurring once. The sample was central memory CD4+ T cells from blood. These receptors were collected from a human donor in good health. CDR3s include the opening cysteine and the closing phenylalanine or tryptophan. D genes are given only for firm matches. Not every row has a clone size; where given, it reads once, few, many or a size class.

j_gene	abundance	len	d_gene	v_gene	CDR3nt	CDR3aa
TRBJ1-1	few	14	-	TRBV6-2/TRBV6-3	TGTGCCAGCAGTTACTTCGGCAGTTTCGCTGAAGCTTTCTTT	CASSYFGSFAEAFF
TRBJ2-1	few	18	TRBD2	TRBV7-2	TGTGCCAGCAGCCCCAAGACTAGCGGGAGGGCCGGGCGCGATGAGCAGTTCTTC	CASSPKTSGRAGRDEQFF
TRBJ1-1	many	14	-	TRBV18	TGTGCCAGCTCACCCGGGCCGGAAAACACTGAAGCTTTCTTT	CASSPGPENTEAFF
TRBJ2-3	medium-sized	14	-	TRBV20-1	TGCAGTGCTAGAGTGCAGCCTAGCACAGATACGCAGTATTTT	CSARVQPSTDTQYF
TRBJ2-7	-	14	TRBD2	TRBV29-1	TGCAGCTTTCGTGGGCTAGCGGGGGCCGGGGAGCAGTACTTC	CSFRGLAGAGEQYF
TRBJ2-3	many	12	-	TRBV20-1	TGCAGTGCTCGCTGGGGGCCAGATACGCAGTATTTT	CSARWGPDTQYF
TRBJ2-1	few	15	-	TRBV4-2	TGTGCCAGCAGCGGGGGTTCTGGTCCAGCCAATGAGCAGTTCTTC	CASSGGSGPANEQFF
TRBJ1-4	few	13	-	TRBV12-3/TRBV12-4	TGTGCCAGCAGTTCCCAACCCGATGAAAAACTGTTTTTT	CASSSQPDEKLFF
TRBJ2-5	-	15	TRBD1	TRBV6-5	TGTGCCAGCAGTTTCTGGGACAGCCCGCAAGAGACCCAGTACTTC	CASSFWDSPQETQYF
TRBJ2-1	many	15	-	TRBV3-1	TGTGCCAGCAGCCTCCCCTCGGCAGGGAACAATGAGCAGTTCTTC	CASSLPSAGNNEQFF
TRBJ1-6	-	14	-	TRBV20-1	TGCAGTGCTCCTAAGGGCAGCCCGAATTCACCCCTCCACTTT	CSAPKGSPNSPLHF
TRBJ2-1	few	12	-	TRBV20-1	TGCAGTGCTAGCCTCCAAGGGGGGACCCAGTTCTTC	CSASLQGGTQFF
TRBJ2-7	once	18	TRBD2	TRBV7-9	TGTGCCAGCAGCCCCCAACGACAGGGGACTAGCGGCCTCTACGAGCAGTACTTC	CASSPQRQGTSGLYEQYF
TRBJ1-2	few	16	-	TRBV5-6	TGTGCCAGCACCCGATTAGTGGGCCTGGATAGCTATGGCTACACCTTC	CASTRLVGLDSYGYTF
TRBJ2-3	many	14	TRBD1	TRBV24-1	TGTGCCACCAGTGAACAGGGGAGCACAGATACGCAGTATTTT	CATSEQGSTDTQYF
TRBJ1-1	many	15	TRBD1	TRBV7-8	TGTGCCAGCAGCTTAAGGGACAGGGGGAACACTGAAGCTTTCTTT	CASSLRDRGNTEAFF
TRBJ2-1	many	17	TRBD2	TRBV12-3/TRBV12-4	TGTGCCAGCAGGGGTGGACTAGCGGGAGATCTTGGTAATGAGCAGTTCTTC	CASRGGLAGDLGNEQFF
TRBJ2-3	many	16	TRBD2	TRBV10-3	TGTGCCATCAGTGTGTCCCTAGCGGTAGGCACAGATACGCAGTATTTT	CAISVSLAVGTDTQYF
TRBJ2-7	many	15	-	TRBV12-3/TRBV12-4	TGTGCCAGCAGTTTATACAGGGGGGGCATGGGAGAGCAGTACTTC	CASSLYRGGMGEQYF
TRBJ2-7	many	17	TRBD2	TRBV4-3	TGCGCCAGCAGCCAAGATAATGACCTAGCGGGAGCGCACGAGCAGTACTTC	CASSQDNDLAGAHEQYF
TRBJ1-5	-	14	TRBD1	TRBV2	TGTGCCAGCAGTGTGACAGGGTCCAATCAGCCCCAGCATTTT	CASSVTGSNQPQHF
TRBJ1-2	few	14	-	TRBV6-2/TRBV6-3	TGTGCCAGCAGTTGGCCAGGACTGAACTATGGCTACACCTTC	CASSWPGLNYGYTF
TRBJ2-3	few	16	TRBD2	TRBV5-1	TGCGCCAGCAGCATCGGGACTAGCGGGAGCACAGATACGCAGTATTTT	CASSIGTSGSTDTQYF
TRBJ2-3	once	16	-	TRBV5-1	TGCGCCAGCAGCTTGGAGGGGGGGACATACACAGAAACGCAGTATTTT	CASSLEGGTYTETQYF
TRBJ1-5	-	13	-	TRBV2	TGTGCCAGCAGGCGGGACGGTAATCAGCCCCAGCATTTT	CASRRDGNQPQHF
TRBJ1-1	-	11	-	TRBV2	TGTGCCAGCGCCGGGAGGACTGAAGCTTTCTTT	CASAGRTEAFF
TRBJ1-1	few	14	-	TRBV5-1	TGCGCCAGCACCCCTGGGCAGATGAACACTGAAGCTTTCTTT	CASTPGQMNTEAFF
TRBJ2-3	-	17	TRBD2	TRBV4-2	TGTGCCAGCAGCCAAGCCCATAGCGGGAGAGAGGTAGATACGCAGTATTTT	CASSQAHSGREVDTQYF
TRBJ2-3	many	13	TRBD1	TRBV10-3	TGTGCCATCAGGGGACAGAGCACAGATACGCAGTATTTT	CAIRGQSTDTQYF
TRBJ2-5	few	15	TRBD1	TRBV29-1	TGCAGCGTTGTTGGACTGCGGACAGGGCAAGAGACCCAGTACTTC	CSVVGLRTGQETQYF
TRBJ2-7	-	14	-	TRBV12-3/TRBV12-4	TGTGCCAGCAGTTTGGTCGACAGATTCCACGAGCAGTACTTC	CASSLVDRFHEQYF
TRBJ1-1	many	15	-	TRBV5-1	TGCGCCAGCAGCCAGAGAAGCGGGGGGAACACTGAAGCTTTCTTT	CASSQRSGGNTEAFF
TRBJ2-3	many	16	TRBD2	TRBV10-2	TGCGCCAGCAGTGTGCCTAGCGGGAGCAAAGCAGATACGCAGTATTTT	CASSVPSGSKADTQYF
TRBJ2-7	-	13	TRBD1	TRBV5-6	TGTGCCAGCACCTATGACAGGGGCTACGAGCAGTACTTC	CASTYDRGYEQYF
TRBJ1-6	once	14	TRBD1	TRBV20-1	TGCAGTGCTAGAAGGGGACAGGGGAATTCACCCCTCCACTTT	CSARRGQGNSPLHF
TRBJ1-3	many	14	-	TRBV30	TGTGCCTGGAGTGTAAAAGGGACTGGAAACACCATATATTTT	CAWSVKGTGNTIYF
TRBJ1-1	many	15	-	TRBV7-6	TGTGCCAGCAGCTTGTCCCCAGGGATGAACACTGAAGCTTTCTTT	CASSLSPGMNTEAFF
TRBJ2-7	few	15	TRBD2	TRBV5-1	TGCGCCAGCAGCTTGATTTCGAGCGGGAGATCGGAGCAGTACTTC	CASSLISSGRSEQYF
TRBJ1-1	few	15	TRBD1	TRBV20-1	TGCAGTGCTAGCCGACAGGGGGCGGGTGACACTGAAGCTTTCTTT	CSASRQGAGDTEAFF
TRBJ2-5	many	15	-	TRBV18	TGTGCCAGCTCACCGGTCCACAGGGATCGTGAGACCCAGTACTTC	CASSPVHRDRETQYF
TRBJ1-1	many	18	-	TRBV18	TGTGCCAGCTCACCACGGTTGGTGGGCCGACAGACGAACACTGAAGCTTTCTTT	CASSPRLVGRQTNTEAFF